This passage covers 17 T cell receptor beta chains from one sample sequenced in a study of blood T cell repertoires in COVID-19. The table came from immunoSEQ multiplex PCR; TCRdb's copy has only in-frame clones and leaves some out. The sample holds some 370,000 clones, about 90% seen once. The sample consisted of peripheral blood. The receptors were gathered from a woman aged 25 to 39 with COVID-19, enrolled during active disease.

The chain recombines TRBV6-1 with TRBJ1-5; tentatively, D is TRBD1 (5 bases). The CDR3 loop spans 15 amino acids. The germline V gene has CDR1 MNHNS and CDR2 SASEGT. Trimming stripped 2 bases from V and 4 bases from J, with 12 bases between. DNA for the CDR3: TGTGCCAGCAGTGAACAGGGCCCAGCAAATCAGCCCCAGCATTTT. Translating it yields CASSEQGPANQPQHF.

This chain links TRBV19 with TRBJ2-5, with 9 bases aligning to TRBD1. The CDR3 is 16 amino acids. Germline-derived CDR1 and CDR2 are LNHDA and SQIVND (reference sequence). Trimming removed 5 bases from V and 5 bases from J; junction bases left unmatched: 12. CDR3 sequence reads: CASSSTGTGFSETQYF. CDR3 in DNA: TGTGCCAGTAGTTCTACCGGGACAGGGTTTTCCGAGACCCAGTACTTC.

Notes on this clone: This sample also contains other DNA sequences that code for the same CDR3. CDR3 DNA: TGTGCCTGGAGTGTGGGGGGGGCCGCCAAAAACATTCAGTACTTC. Its translation is CAWSVGGAAKNIQYF. The chain joins TRBV30 to TRBJ2-4; possible D gene TRBD2, 7 bases. The germline V and J ends were trimmed by 0 bases and 1 base, with 10 bases remaining between them. CDR1 is GTSNPN, CDR2 SVGIG, per germline (reference sequence). The CDR3 is made up of 15 amino acids.

The chain uses TRBV5-1 and TRBJ2-1; D not certain. With 2 bases removed from V and 6 bases from J, the gap between germline ends came to 12 bases. CDR1 and CDR2 from the germline V gene are SGHRS and YFSETQ. The CDR3 extends over 14 amino acids. The CDR3 DNA follows: TGCGCCAGCAGCTTCGGTCAGGCTGGCAATGAGCAGTTCTTC. This translates into CASSFGQAGNEQFF. The full variable domain, completed using reference TRBV5-1 and TRBJ2-1, is KAGVTQTPRYLIKTRGQQVTLSCSPISGHRSVSWYQQTPGQGLQFLFEYFSETQRNKGNFPGRFSGRQFSNSRSEMNVSTLELGDSALYLCASSFGQAGNEQFFGPGTRLTVL.

The chain employs TRBV7-6 and TRBJ2-1; D perhaps matches TRBD2 (5 bases). Trimming cost V 4 bases and J 7 bases, with 14 bases left between them. The germline CDR1 and CDR2 sequences are SGHVS and FNYEAQ. This CDR3 is built from 14 residues. CDR3 protein: CASSSLDGVNEQFF. The DNA of the CDR3 is TGTGCCAGCAGCTCCCTAGACGGGGTGAATGAGCAGTTCTTC. Combining the CDR3 with reference TRBV7-6 and TRBJ2-1 gives the whole variable domain GAGVSQSPRYKVTKRGQDVALRCDPISGHVSLYWYRQALGQGPEFLTYFNYEAQQDKSGLPNDRFSAERPEGSISTLTIQRTEQRDSAMYRCASSSLDGVNEQFFGPGTRLTVL.

In DNA form, the CDR3 reads TGTGCCAGCAGTTTGAGGCGGAACTCCTACAATGAGCAGTTCTTC. Encoded protein: CASSLRRNSYNEQFF. The chain has TRBV27 and TRBJ2-1, with D unresolved. V was pared by 3 bases and J by 0 bases, with 9 bases between. Germline V gene sequence: CDR1 MNHEY, CDR2 SMNVEV (reference sequence). The CDR3 is 15 residues long.

J is TRBJ2-7 and V is TRBV4-2; 7 bases map to TRBD1. V trimming: 4 bases; J trimming: 2 bases; junction bases outside the gene matches: 5. CDR1 and CDR2 from the germline V gene are LGHNA and YNFKEQ. CDR3 length: 14 residues. In nucleotides, the CDR3 is TGTGCCAGCAGCCCCAGGACAGGTCCCTACGAGCAGTACTTC. It translates to CASSPRTGPYEQYF.

The V and J genes are TRBV28 and TRBJ2-5, with a possible D match to TRBD2 (6 bases). Deletions cut 6 bases from V and 4 bases from J, with 21 bases between. The CDR3 loop spans 16 amino acids. Per the germline V gene, CDR1 is MDHEN and CDR2 is SYDVKM. The CDR3 DNA reads TGTGCCAGCAGCCCCCGAGAAGGGAGGTGGAGAGAGACCCAGTACTTC. This codes for CASSPREGRWRETQYF.

The chain couples TRBV30 to TRBJ2-5; D not resolved. Trimming removed 0 bases from V and 6 bases from J, with 14 bases in between. Per germline, CDR1 GTSNPN and CDR2 SVGIG (reference sequence). The CDR3 length is 14 residues. CDR3 sequence: CAWSVATLRKTQYF. CDR3 in DNA: TGTGCCTGGAGTGTAGCCACCCTCAGGAAGACCCAGTACTTC.

V and J are TRBV15 and TRBJ1-4; TRBD1 matches at 7 bases. With 5 bases clipped from V and 8 bases from J, the junction kept 14 bases outside the gene matches. The CDR3 contains 16 residues. CDR1 and CDR2 (germline): LNHNV, YYDKDF (reference sequence). The CDR3 nucleotides are TGTGCCACCAGCGGAGGGACAGCACCCTTTCGAGAAAAACTGTTTTTT. Encoded protein: CATSGGTAPFREKLFF.

The J gene is TRBJ2-2, the V gene TRBV9; D unresolved. The CDR3 totals 12 residues. Between the trimmed V and J ends, which lost 4 bases and 8 bases, there was a span of 9 bases. Germline V gene sequence: CDR1 SGDLS, CDR2 YYNGEE. This chain's CDR3 is CASSTQQGELFF. The CDR3 nucleotides read TGTGCCAGCAGCACCCAACAGGGGGAGCTGTTTTTT.

This clone came up once. The J gene is TRBJ2-6, the V gene TRBV19; perhaps TRBD1 as D (5 bases). CDR3 size: 20 residues. The ends were cut back, 4 bases at V and 0 bases at J, with 22 bases in the middle. Germline lookup yields CDR1 LNHDA and CDR2 SQIVND (reference sequence). The CDR3: CASSTDLRGGFGSGANVLTF. The CDR3 DNA is TGTGCCAGTAGTACAGACCTAAGGGGTGGCTTCGGCTCTGGGGCCAACGTCCTGACTTTC.

V and J are TRBV7-2 and TRBJ1-2, with D unresolved. The V end lost 0 bases, the J end lost 2 bases, and 7 bases lay between the germline ends. Per germline, CDR1 SGHTA and CDR2 FQGNSA. The CDR3 runs to 14 residues. The CDR3 nucleotides read TGTGCCAGCAGCTTAGCGTCGGGGAACTATGGCTACACCTTC. It codes for CASSLASGNYGYTF.

This clone was found many times. V gene TRBV30 combines with J gene TRBJ1-4; TRBD1 matches 7 bases. CDR1 GTSNPN and CDR2 SVGIG come from the germline V gene (reference sequence). V lost 0 bases and J lost 6; bases outside the gene matches: 7. This CDR3 is built from 15 residues. CDR3 protein: CAWSVGVQGDEKLFF. The CDR3 DNA is TGTGCCTGGAGTGTAGGAGTGCAGGGGGATGAAAAACTGTTTTTT.

V is TRBV10-1 and J is TRBJ2-6; perhaps TRBD1 as D (5 bases). V dropped 6 bases and J dropped 0 bases, with 9 bases sitting between them. CDR1 WNHNN and CDR2 SYGVQD come from the germline V gene (reference sequence). CDR3 length: 15 residues. The DNA for the CDR3 is TGCGCCAGCAGGAAAGACAGCTCTGGGGCCAACGTCCTGACTTTC. Translating it yields CASRKDSSGANVLTF.

The chain uses TRBV6-4 and TRBJ2-3; TRBD2 matches at 10 bases. Germline CDR1 and CDR2: MRHNA and SNTAGT. The CDR3 loop spans 15 amino acids. The V gene end was trimmed by 0 bases and the J gene end by 4 bases; junction bases not matched to a gene: 1. In nucleotides, the CDR3 is TGTGCCAGCAGTGACTCACTAGCGGGACCAGATACGCAGTATTTT. This gives the protein CASSDSLAGPDTQYF.

This chain uses TRBV3-1 (or the pseudogene TRBV3-2) with TRBJ1-6; D perhaps matches TRBD1 (5 bases). Trimming stripped 1 base from V and 0 bases from J, with 13 bases between. This CDR3 is 18 amino acids long. Germline values: CDR1 LGHDT, CDR2 YNNKEL (reference sequence). In nucleotides, the CDR3 is TGTGCCAGCAGCCAAGGGGGCCTGCGGAGCTCCTATAATTCACCCCTCCACTTT. Its translation is CASSQGGLRSSYNSPLHF.